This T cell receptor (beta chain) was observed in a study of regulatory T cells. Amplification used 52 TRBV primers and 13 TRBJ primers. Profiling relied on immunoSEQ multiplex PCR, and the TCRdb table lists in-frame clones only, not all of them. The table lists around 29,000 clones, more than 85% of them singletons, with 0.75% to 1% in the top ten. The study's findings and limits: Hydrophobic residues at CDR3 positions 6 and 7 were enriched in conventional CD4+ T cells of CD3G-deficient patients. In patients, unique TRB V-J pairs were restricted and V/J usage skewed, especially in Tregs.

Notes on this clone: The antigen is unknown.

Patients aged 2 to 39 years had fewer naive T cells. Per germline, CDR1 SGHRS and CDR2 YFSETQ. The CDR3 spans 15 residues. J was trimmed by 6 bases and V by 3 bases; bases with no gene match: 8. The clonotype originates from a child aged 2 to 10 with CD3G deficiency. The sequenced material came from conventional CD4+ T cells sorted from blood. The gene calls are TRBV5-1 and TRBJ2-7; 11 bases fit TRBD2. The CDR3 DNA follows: TGCGCCAGCAGCTACTCCGGGACTAGCGGTTCCGAGCAGTACTTC. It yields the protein CASSYSGTSGSEQYF.